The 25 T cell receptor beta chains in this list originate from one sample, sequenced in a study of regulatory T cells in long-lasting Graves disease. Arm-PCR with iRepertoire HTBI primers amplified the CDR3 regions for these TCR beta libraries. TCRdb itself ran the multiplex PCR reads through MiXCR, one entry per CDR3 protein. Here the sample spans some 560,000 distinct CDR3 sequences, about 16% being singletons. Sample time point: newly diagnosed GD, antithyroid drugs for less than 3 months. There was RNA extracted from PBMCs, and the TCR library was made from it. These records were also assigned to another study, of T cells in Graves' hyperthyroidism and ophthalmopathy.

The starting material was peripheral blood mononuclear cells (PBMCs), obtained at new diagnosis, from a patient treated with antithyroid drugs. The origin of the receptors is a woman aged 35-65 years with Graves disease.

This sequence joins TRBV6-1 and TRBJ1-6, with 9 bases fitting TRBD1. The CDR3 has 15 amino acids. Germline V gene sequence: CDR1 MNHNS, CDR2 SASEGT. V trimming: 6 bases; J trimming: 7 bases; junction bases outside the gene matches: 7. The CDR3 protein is CASRTRDRENSPLHF. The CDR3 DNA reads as TGTGCCAGCAGGACCCGGGACAGGGAAAATTCACCCCTCCACTTT.

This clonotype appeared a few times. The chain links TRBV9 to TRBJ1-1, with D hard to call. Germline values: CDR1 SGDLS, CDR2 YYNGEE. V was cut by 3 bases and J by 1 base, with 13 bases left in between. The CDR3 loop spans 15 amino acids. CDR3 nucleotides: TGTGCCAGCAGCGGGGAGACGGATCCGAACACTGAAGCTTTCTTT. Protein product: CASSGETDPNTEAFF.

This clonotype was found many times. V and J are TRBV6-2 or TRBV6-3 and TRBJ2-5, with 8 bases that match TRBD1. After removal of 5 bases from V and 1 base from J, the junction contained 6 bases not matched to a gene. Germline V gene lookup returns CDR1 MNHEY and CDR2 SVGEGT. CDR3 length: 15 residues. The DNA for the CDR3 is TGTGCCAGCAGTCCCTTAGGACAGGGCCAAGAGACCCAGTACTTC. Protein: CASSPLGQGQETQYF.

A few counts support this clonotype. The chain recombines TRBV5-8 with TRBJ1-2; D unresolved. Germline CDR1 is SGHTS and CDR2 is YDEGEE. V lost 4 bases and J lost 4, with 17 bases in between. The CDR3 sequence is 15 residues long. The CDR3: CASSPRQREVYGYTF. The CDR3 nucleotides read TGTGCCAGCAGCCCAAGACAAAGGGAGGTCTATGGCTACACCTTC.

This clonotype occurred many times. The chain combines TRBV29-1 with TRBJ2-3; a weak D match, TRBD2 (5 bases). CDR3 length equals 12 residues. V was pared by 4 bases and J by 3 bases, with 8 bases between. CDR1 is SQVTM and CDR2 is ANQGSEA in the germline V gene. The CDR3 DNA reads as TGCAGCGTTGGAGGGCTGACAGATACGCAGTATTTT. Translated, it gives CSVGGLTDTQYF.

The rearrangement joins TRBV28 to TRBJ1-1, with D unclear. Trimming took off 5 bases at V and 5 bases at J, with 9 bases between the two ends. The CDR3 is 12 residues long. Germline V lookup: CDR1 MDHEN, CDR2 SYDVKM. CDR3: CASSGYSTEAFF. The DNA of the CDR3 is TGTGCCAGCAGTGGATACAGTACTGAAGCTTTCTTT.

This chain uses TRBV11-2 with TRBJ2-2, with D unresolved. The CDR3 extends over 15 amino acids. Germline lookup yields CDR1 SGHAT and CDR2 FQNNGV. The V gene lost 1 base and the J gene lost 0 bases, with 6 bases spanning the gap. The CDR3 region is CASSLGVANTGELFF. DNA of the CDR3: TGTGCCAGCAGCTTAGGGGTTGCGAACACCGGGGAGCTGTTTTTT.

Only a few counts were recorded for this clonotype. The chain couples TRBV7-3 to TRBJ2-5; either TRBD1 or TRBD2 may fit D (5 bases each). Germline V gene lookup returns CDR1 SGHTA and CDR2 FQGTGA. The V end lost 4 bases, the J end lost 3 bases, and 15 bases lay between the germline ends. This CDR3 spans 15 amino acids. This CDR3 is CASSSSGTSEETQYF. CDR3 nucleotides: TGTGCCAGCAGCTCCTCCGGGACCTCAGAAGAGACCCAGTACTTC.

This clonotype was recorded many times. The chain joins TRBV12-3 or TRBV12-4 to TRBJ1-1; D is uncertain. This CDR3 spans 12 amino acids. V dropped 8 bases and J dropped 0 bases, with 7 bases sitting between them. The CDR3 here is CASGIVNTEAFF. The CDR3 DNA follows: TGTGCCAGCGGCATAGTGAACACTGAAGCTTTCTTT.

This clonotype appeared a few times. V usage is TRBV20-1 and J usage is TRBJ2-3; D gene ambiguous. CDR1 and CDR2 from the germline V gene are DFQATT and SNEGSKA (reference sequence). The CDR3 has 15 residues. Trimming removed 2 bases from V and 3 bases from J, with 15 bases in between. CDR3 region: CSARMFALGTDTQYF. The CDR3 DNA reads TGCAGTGCTAGAATGTTCGCTCTTGGGACAGATACGCAGTATTTT.

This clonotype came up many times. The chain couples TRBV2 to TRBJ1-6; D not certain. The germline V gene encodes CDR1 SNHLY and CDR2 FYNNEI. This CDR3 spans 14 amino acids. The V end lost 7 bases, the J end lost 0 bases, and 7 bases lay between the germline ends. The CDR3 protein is CASTWGSYNSPLHF. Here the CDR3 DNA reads TGTGCCAGCACCTGGGGCTCCTATAATTCACCCCTCCACTTT.

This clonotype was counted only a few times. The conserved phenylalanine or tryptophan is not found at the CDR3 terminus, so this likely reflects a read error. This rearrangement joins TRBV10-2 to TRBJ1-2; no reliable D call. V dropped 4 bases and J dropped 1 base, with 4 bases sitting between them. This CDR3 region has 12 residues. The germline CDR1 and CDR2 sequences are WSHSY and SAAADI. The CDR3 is CASSVDNYGYTL. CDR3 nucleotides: TGCGCCAGCAGTGTTGATAACTATGGCTACACCCTC.

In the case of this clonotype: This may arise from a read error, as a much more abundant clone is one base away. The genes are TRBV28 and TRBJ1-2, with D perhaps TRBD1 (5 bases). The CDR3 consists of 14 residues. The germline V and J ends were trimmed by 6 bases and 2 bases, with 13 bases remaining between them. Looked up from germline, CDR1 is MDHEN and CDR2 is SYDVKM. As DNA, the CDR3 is TGTGCCAGCAGCGACCGGGCAGGGAACTATGGCTACACCTTC. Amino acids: CASSDRAGNYGYTF.

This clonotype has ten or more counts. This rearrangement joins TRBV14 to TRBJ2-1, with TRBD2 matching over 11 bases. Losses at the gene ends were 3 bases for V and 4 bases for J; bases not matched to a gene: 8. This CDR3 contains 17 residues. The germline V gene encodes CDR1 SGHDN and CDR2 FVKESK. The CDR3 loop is CASSQGLAGGRYNEQFF. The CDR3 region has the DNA TGTGCCAGCAGCCAGGGGCTAGCGGGGGGCCGATACAATGAGCAGTTCTTC. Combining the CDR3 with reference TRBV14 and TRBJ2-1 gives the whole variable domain EAGVTQFPSHSVIEKGQTVTLRCDPISGHDNLYWYRRVMGKEIKFLLHFVKESKQDESGMPNNRFLAERTGGTYSTLKVQPAELEDSGVYFCASSQGLAGGRYNEQFFGPGTRLTVL.

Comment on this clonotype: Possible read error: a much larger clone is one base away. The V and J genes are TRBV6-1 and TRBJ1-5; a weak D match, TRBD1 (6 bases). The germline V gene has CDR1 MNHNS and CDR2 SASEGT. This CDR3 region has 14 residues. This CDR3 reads CAGSLGGLGQPQHF. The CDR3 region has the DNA TGTGCCGGCAGTCTAGGGGGACTGGGGCAGCCCCAGCATTTT.

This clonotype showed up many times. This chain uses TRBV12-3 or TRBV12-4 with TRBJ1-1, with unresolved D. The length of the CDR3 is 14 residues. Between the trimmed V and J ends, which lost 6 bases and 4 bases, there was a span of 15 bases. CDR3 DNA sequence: TGTGCCAGCAGCCGCGCCGGGAGGAGCACTGAAGCTTTCTTT. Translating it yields CASSRAGRSTEAFF.

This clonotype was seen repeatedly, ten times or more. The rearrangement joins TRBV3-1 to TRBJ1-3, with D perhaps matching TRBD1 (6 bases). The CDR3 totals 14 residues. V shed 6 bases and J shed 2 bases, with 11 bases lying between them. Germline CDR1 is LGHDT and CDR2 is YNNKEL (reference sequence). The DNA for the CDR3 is TGTGCCAGCAGTCAACAGGGAACTGGAAACACCATATATTTT. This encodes CASSQQGTGNTIYF.

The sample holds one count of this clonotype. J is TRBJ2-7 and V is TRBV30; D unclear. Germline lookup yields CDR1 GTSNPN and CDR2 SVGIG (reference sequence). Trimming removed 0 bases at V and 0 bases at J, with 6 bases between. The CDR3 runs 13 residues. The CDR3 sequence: CAWSVSSSYEQYF. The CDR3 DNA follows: TGTGCCTGGAGTGTGTCATCCTCCTACGAGCAGTACTTC.

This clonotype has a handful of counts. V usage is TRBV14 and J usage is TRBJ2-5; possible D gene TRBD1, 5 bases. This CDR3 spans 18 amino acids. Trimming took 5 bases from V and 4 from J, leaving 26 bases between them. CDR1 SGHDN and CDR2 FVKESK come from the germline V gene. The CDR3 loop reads CASSDSYPTDDSRETQYF. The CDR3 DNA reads TGTGCCAGCAGCGACTCTTACCCGACAGACGATTCCCGAGAGACCCAGTACTTC.

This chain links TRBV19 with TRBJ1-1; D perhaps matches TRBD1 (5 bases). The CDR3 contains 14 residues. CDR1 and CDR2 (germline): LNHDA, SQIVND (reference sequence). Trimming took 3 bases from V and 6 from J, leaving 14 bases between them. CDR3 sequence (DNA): TGTGCCAGTAGTATTGGGACCCTGGGCGCTGAAGCTTTCTTT. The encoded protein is CASSIGTLGAEAFF. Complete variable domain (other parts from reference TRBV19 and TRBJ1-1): DGGITQSPKYLFRKEGQNVTLSCEQNLNHDAMYWYRQDPGQGLRLIYYSQIVNDFQKGDIAEGYSVSREKKESFPLTVTSAQKNPTAFYLCASSIGTLGAEAFFGQGTRLTVV.

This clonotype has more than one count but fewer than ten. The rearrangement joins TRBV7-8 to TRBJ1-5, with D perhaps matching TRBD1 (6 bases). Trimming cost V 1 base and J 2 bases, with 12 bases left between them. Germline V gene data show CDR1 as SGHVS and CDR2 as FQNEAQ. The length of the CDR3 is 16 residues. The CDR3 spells CASSLGDQGRNQPQHF. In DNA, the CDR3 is TGTGCCAGCAGCTTAGGAGATCAGGGGCGCAATCAGCCCCAGCATTTT.

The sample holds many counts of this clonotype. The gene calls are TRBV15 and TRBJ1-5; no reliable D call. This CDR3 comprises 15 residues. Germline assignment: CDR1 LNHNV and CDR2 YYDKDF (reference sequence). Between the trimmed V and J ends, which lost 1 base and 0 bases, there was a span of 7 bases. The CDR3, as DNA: TGTGCCACCAGCAGAGTAGCTAATAGCAATCAGCCCCAGCATTTT. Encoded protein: CATSRVANSNQPQHF.

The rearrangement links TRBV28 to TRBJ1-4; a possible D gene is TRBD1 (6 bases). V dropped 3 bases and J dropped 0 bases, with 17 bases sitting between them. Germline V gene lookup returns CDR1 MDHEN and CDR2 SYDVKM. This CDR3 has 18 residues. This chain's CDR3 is CASSFPGGGSATNEKLFF. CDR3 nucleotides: TGTGCCAGCAGTTTCCCCGGGGGCGGTTCGGCAACTAATGAAAAACTGTTTTTT.

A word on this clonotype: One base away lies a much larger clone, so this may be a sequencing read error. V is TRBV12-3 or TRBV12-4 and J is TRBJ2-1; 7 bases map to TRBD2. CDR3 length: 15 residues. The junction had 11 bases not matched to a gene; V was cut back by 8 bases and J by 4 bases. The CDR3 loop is CASSKASGDYNEQFF. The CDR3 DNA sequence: TGTGCCAGCTCTAAGGCCAGCGGGGATTACAATGAGCAGTTCTTC.

The CDR3 nucleotides read TGCGCCAGCAGCCCAAAACCGACAGGCGAGGGGACCCAGTACTTC. Translating gives CASSPKPTGEGTQYF. The chain has TRBV5-1 and TRBJ2-5, with D possibly matching TRBD1 (6 bases). Germline V gene lookup returns CDR1 SGHRS and CDR2 YFSETQ. V gave up 4 bases and J gave up 7 bases, with 20 bases separating them. The CDR3 sequence is 15 residues long.